This TCR beta chain was captured by sequencing in a study of blood T cell repertoires in COVID-19 (dated by TCRdb to 2020 to 2021). With respect to the entire study: The collaborator samples originated in the United States, Italy and Spain and spanned the acute and convalescent phases of COVID-19. The repertoires were made available in a free public database intended to serve as a resource for research on the immune response to SARS-CoV-2. Nearly every sample came with metadata listing a de-identified subject ID, COVID-19 status, age in years and sex. Where available, HLA class I and class II types were taken from metadata supplied by the sample provider and were not determined by assay-based typing. The prospective study material was composed of cDNA or gDNA derived from T cells, B-cell-depleted T cells, or PBMCs. Subjects who had been exposed to COVID-19, were actively infected with it, or had recovered from it provided the deeply sampled blood TCRbeta repertoires that made up the dataset. The samples were drawn from the first 160 participants of the ongoing ImmuneRACE study and from some 1,300 subjects provided by 6 global collaborators. What the authors observed across the whole study: The quantity of clinical and demographic metadata differed by source and by participant and was supplied without curation.

CDR3 length: 15 amino acids, cysteine to phenylalanine. The CDR3 DNA has 45 bases and is translated from base 1. The germline ends are 12 bases apart after V is trimmed by 1 base and J by 5 bases. The germline V gene (reference sequence) yields LGHDT for CDR1 and YNNKEL for CDR2. TCRbeta CDR3 regions were amplified from genomic DNA using the immunoSEQ Assay, a bias-controlled multiplex PCR. As for the original processing: The number of nucleated cells in each sample was estimated by amplification of reference gene primers within the assay. To quantify the absolute abundance of each unique TCRbeta CDR3 rearrangement, sequence reads were collapsed and filtered. For each sample, productive Simpson clonality was calculated by taking the square root of Simpson's diversity index across productive rearrangements. TCRdb re-hosts the immuneACCESS table, in-frame sequences only. Its copies lack some clones; in the studies checked, an unresolved V gene accounts for under half of them, and the cause for the rest is not known. The V and J calls and the clone size are those of that table, but D and trimming were determined from the DNA. The sample data list 250,000 to 350,000 clones, and approximately 84% of these were observed just once. The ten biggest clones cover around 1.6% of the sample.

Comment on this clone: Its target antigen remains unknown. No much larger clone exists at a distance of one base, and base qualities are not known.

One collaborating source in Seattle enrolled patients while the patients were actively infected and followed the patients over time throughout the course of disease. Collaborating institutions collected whole blood in K2EDTA tubes following their own protocols. For TCRbeta analysis, collaborators shipped samples in one of three forms: frozen whole blood, isolated PBMCs, or DNA extracted from either of those sample types. The clonotype was recovered from a human donor with COVID-19, enrolled during active disease. The donor label of this sample is uncertain. The sample was peripheral blood. The receptor chain draws on TRBV3-1 (or the pseudogene TRBV3-2) and TRBJ2-4, with a weak D call of TRBD2 (6 bases match). CDR3 loop: CASSQGSSAQNIQYF. The nucleotide sequence reads TGTGCCAGCAGCCAAGGGTCTAGCGCCCAAAACATTCAGTACTTC.